The clone carrying this T cell receptor beta chain was picked up one time. At the survey level, the v3.0 immunoSEQ assay was run. This table comes from immunoSEQ multiplex PCR, and its TCRdb copy is limited to in-frame clones, with some not included. Of roughly 42,000 clones detected, more than 70% appear once; the ten largest clones hold approximately 5.3%. V lost 4 bases to trimming and J lost 2 bases, with 11 bases between them. Germline assignment: CDR1 SEHNR and CDR2 FQNEAQ (reference sequence). This CDR3 comprises 14 residues. The data derive from a study of long-term antiretroviral therapy in people with HIV. Study-wide background: Some samples came about a decade before the 2015 immediate-ART recommendation, and these were the earliest.

The chain is built from TRBV7-9 and TRBJ1-2, with a possible D match to TRBD1 (5 bases). This receptor was obtained from a woman in her forties or fifties with HIV. The specimen was unsorted PBMCs, collected 3.1 years after starting antiretroviral therapy. CDR3 DNA sequence: TGTGCCAGCAGCTCGGGACTCACGAACTATGGCTACACCTTC. It encodes CASSSGLTNYGYTF.